This T cell receptor (beta chain) was captured by sequencing in a study of tumor-infiltrating lymphocytes in primary liver carcinoma. Unsorted whole blood yielded blood RNA, and germline DNA was extracted as well. Comments on this clonotype: The junction departs from germline at one end; a sequencing error may be responsible.

A primer in the constant region served to generate TCR beta cDNA from approximately 460 ng of total RNA. The TCR beta library was amplified through three nested multiplex PCR rounds in a modified ARM-PCR procedure. Researchers ran the first two PCR rounds for roughly 10 cycles each with TRBV1-TRBV30 forward primers and a C-beta reverse primer. TCRdb re-analysed the multiplex PCR reads in MiXCR, keeping a single row per CDR3 protein. Of approximately 340,000 distinct CDR3 sequences listed, approximately 65% are singletons. The V gene's germline CDR1 is SGHAT and CDR2 FQDESV (reference sequence). The CDR3 contains 15 residues.

The chain has TRBV11-1 and TRBJ2-7, with 7 bases aligning to TRBD2. This sequence was found in a man aged 40-49 years with primary liver carcinoma and hepatitis B virus infection. The sample consisted of peripheral blood. DNA of the CDR3: TGTGCCAGCAGTCAGAGCCGCGGACTAGGTGGTGAGCGGTACTTC. It specifies CASSQSRGLGGERYF.